This TCR beta chain appears in the sequencing data of a study of tumor and adjacent non-tumor tissue in lung cancer. Whole-study context: There were 11 to 12 adenocarcinoma, 2 squamous cell carcinoma and 1 small cell lung cancer cases. Findings and caveats of the study: Normal lung showed higher cumulative top 100 clone frequency than tumor. Shorter survival was associated with higher TCR diversity in tumors.

The CDR3 sequence is 13 residues long. Germline V gene lookup returns CDR1 SQVTM and CDR2 ANQGSEA. As concerns this clonotype: The antigen remains undetermined.

No cell sorting was done before RNA was extracted from the tissue. Chemotherapy-naive patients with new lung cancer underwent thoracic surgery in China, August–late 2014. The library came from three nested PCR rounds adapted from ARM-PCR protocols. TCRdb independently ran MiXCR on the multiplex PCR reads; one entry per CDR3 protein. In the table there are over 60,000 distinct CDR3 sequences, around 75% of which are singletons. This chain connects TRBV29-1 to TRBJ2-3, with 7 bases identical to TRBD2. Material: lung tumor tissue. This TCR came from a woman aged 50 to 60 with non-small cell lung cancer. The CDR3 coding sequence is TGCAGTTCAGTCAGCGGGGACCACGGTACGCAGTATTTT. This codes for CSSVSGDHGTQYF.